This TCR beta chain was obtained from a study of tumor and adjacent non-tumor tissue in lung cancer (dated by TCRdb to between 2017 and 2018). Background for the entire study: Patients with adenocarcinoma (about 12), squamous cell carcinoma (2) and small cell lung cancer (1) were included in the cohort. The 15 enrolled patients, of whom approximately 10 were men and 5 were women, were aged about 30 to 80 years and were diagnosed with TNM stage I to III disease. More than 25 paired specimens, one tumor and one normal lung sample per patient, were profiled by TCRbeta CDR3 sequencing. The study compared bulk TCRbeta repertoires between lung tumor tissue and matched distant non-tumor lung tissue from 15 lung cancer patients. Sequencing generated a total of some 130 million productive TCRbeta reads, averaging around 4.3 million reads per sample. General conclusions and limits of the study: TCR diversity was significantly higher in younger patients, and greater tumor TCR diversity was associated with shorter overall survival and shorter disease-free survival. The methods do not name the sequencing platform or mention unique molecular identifiers. Because peripheral blood was not sequenced, the blood TCRbeta repertoires of the lung cancer patients in the study went unexamined. Only roughly 16 patients were in the cohort, and the authors stated that larger samples and more detailed clinical data are needed. Significantly higher TCR diversity (inverse Simpson) was observed in tumor tissue than in normal lung tissue (around 450 vs 150, P = 0.0075, Mann-Whitney U test). In normal lung, the top 100 clones accounted for a significantly larger cumulative share of the repertoire than in tumor tissue.

RNA was isolated from bulk unsorted tissue, and RNA quality was assessed with a NanoDrop ND-1000 and an Agilent 2100. For the normal lung samples, distant non-tumor tissue was collected more than 3 cm away from the tumor edge. Newly diagnosed lung cancer patients without prior chemotherapy who had been admitted for thoracic surgery in China between August and November 2014 were enrolled as donors. Patients with previous radiotherapy or chemotherapy, or with another concurrent cancer, were excluded from the study. Surgical tissue pieces of roughly 1-2 cm3 were preserved in RNAlater solution and stored at -80 °C until use. As for this clonotype: It has no known antigen specificity. The germline gene is not matched at one end of the junction; a read error may be the cause.

Sequences SGHTA (CDR1) and FQGNSA (CDR2) are obtained from the germline V gene. From the cysteine through the phenylalanine, the CDR3 covers 18 amino acids. Only the CDR3 DNA is retained, 54 bases long and in frame from the first base. The receptor library was made with multiplex PCR. Instrument on record: Illumina HiSeq 2500. TCRbeta libraries were built by three rounds of nested PCR using primers (Table S4), following protocols modified from ARM-PCR. Before sequencing, PCR products of 200-500 bp were excised from the gel and purified with the QIAquick gel extraction kit. Regarding the original processing steps: Trimmomatic was used to clean the reads, FLASH merged the cleaned reads into complete CDR3 sequences, and MiTCR assigned the sequences to V(D)J germline segments. VDJtools was used to compute clonal diversity as the inverse Simpson's index. A read counted as productive if the sequence was in-frame and lacked a premature stop codon. Using fastp at Q25 and MiXCR, TCRdb reprocessed the public reads and kept productive beta chains. Rows with a matching CDR3 protein are joined into one entry that keeps the most common DNA and genes. TCRdb, not the original authors, processed these V and J calls. The sample table records 90,000 to 100,000 distinct CDR3 sequences; 80% of these occur just once. The ten largest clones add up to around 30% of the sample.

Sequences were obtained from distant non-tumor lung tissue. The rearranged chain carries TRBV7-2 and TRBJ2-1; a tentative D call is TRBD1 (6 bases match). This sequence was found in a man in his 60s with small cell lung cancer. The base sequence is TGTGGCAGCAGCTTTTTCAGGGGCTATGAGGCCTCCTACAATGAGCAGTTCTTC. Its translation reads: CGSSFFRGYEASYNEQFF.